This T cell receptor (beta chain) was recorded in a study of blood T cell repertoires in COVID-19. Study summary: The samples span acute and convalescent COVID-19 from the United States, Italy and Spain. T cells, B-cell-depleted T cells, or PBMCs supplied cDNA or gDNA.

CDR1 and CDR2 from the germline V gene are SGHRS and YFSETQ. Between the trimmed V and J ends, which lost 6 bases and 6 bases, there was a span of 13 bases. This CDR3 has 13 amino acids. Assay used: immunoSEQ multiplex PCR; TCRdb lists only in-frame clones, some missing. The sample shows some 220,000 clones, 75% to 85% of them seen only once. Material: peripheral blood. This sequence joins TRBV5-1 and TRBJ2-1, with unresolved D. This TCR came from a human donor in a cohort sampled during active COVID-19. Here the CDR3 reads CASTGARGNEQFF. In DNA form, the CDR3 reads TGCGCCAGCACCGGAGCACGAGGCAATGAGCAGTTCTTC.